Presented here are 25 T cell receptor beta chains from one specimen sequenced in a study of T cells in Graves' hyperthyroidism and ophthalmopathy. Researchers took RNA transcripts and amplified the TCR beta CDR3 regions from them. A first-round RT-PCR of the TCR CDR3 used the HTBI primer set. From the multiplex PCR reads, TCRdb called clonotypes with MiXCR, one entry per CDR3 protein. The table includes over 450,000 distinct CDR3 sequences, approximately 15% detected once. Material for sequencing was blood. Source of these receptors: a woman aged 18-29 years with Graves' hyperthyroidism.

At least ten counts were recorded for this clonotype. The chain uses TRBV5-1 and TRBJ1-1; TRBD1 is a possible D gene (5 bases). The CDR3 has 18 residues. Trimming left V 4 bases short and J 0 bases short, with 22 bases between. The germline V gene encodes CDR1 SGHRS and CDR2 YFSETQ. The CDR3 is CASSPGGGYSGLNTEAFF. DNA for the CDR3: TGCGCCAGCAGCCCCGGCGGGGGTTACAGCGGCCTGAACACTGAAGCTTTCTTT.

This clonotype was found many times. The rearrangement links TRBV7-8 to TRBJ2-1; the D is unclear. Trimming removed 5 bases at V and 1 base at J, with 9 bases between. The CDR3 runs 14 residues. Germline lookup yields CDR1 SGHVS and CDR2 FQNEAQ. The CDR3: CASSPSTSYNEQFF. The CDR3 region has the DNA TGTGCCAGCAGCCCTTCGACTTCCTACAATGAGCAGTTCTTC.

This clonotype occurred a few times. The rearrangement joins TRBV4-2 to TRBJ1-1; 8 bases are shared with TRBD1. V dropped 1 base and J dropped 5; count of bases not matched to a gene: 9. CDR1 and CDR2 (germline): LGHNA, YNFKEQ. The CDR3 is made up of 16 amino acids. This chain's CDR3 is CASSQASDRVGTEAFF. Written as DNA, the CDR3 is TGTGCCAGCAGCCAAGCCTCGGACAGGGTGGGGACTGAAGCTTTCTTT.

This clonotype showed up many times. The CDR3 loop is CAISGESYEQYV. The CDR3 region has the DNA TGTGCCATCAGTGGTGAGAGCTACGAGCAGTACGTC. This chain links TRBV10-3 with TRBJ2-7; no clear D gene. The CDR3 is 12 amino acids. Germline CDR1 is ENHRY and CDR2 is SYGVKD. Trimming took 4 bases from V and 3 from J, leaving 7 bases between them.

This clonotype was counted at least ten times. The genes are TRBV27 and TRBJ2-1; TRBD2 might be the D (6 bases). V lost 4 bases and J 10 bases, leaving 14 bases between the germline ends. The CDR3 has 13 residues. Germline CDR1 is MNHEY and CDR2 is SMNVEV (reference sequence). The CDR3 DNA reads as TGTGCCAGCAGTTCCCGCGGGGTTGGGGAGCAGTTCTTC. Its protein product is CASSSRGVGEQFF.

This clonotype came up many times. As DNA, the CDR3 is TGTGCCAGCAGCTTAGGGGGAGGAATGGGCAAAAACATTCAGTACTTC. Its translation is CASSLGGGMGKNIQYF. The rearrangement joins TRBV11-3 to TRBJ2-4, with a possible D match to TRBD2 (6 bases). The ends were cut back, 1 base at V and 3 bases at J, with 13 bases in the middle. Germline CDR1 and CDR2: SGHNT and YENEEA. This CDR3 contains 16 residues.

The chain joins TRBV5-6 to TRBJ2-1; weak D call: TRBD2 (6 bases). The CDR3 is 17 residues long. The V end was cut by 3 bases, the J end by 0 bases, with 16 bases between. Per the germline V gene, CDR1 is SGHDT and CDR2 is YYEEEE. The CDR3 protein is CASSSRIAVSSYNEQFF. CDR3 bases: TGTGCCAGCAGCTCACGGATAGCGGTTAGCTCCTACAATGAGCAGTTCTTC. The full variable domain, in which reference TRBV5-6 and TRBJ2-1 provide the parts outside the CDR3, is DAGVTQSPTHLIKTRGQQVTLRCSPKSGHDTVSWYQQALGQGPQFIFQYYEEEERQRGNFPDRFSGHQFPNYSSELNVNALLLGDSALYLCASSSRIAVSSYNEQFFGPGTRLTVL.

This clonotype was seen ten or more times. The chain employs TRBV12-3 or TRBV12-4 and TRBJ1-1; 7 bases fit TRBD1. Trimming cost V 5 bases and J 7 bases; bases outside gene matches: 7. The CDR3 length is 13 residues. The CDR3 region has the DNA TGTGCCAGCAGTCTCGGACAGGCCCTTGAAGCTTTCTTT. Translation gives CASSLGQALEAFF.

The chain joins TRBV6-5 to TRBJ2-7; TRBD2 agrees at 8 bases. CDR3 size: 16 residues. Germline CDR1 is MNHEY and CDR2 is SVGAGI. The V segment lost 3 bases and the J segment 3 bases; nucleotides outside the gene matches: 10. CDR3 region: CASSYNPRTSIYEQYF. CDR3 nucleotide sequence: TGTGCCAGCAGTTATAACCCCCGGACTAGCATCTACGAGCAGTACTTC.

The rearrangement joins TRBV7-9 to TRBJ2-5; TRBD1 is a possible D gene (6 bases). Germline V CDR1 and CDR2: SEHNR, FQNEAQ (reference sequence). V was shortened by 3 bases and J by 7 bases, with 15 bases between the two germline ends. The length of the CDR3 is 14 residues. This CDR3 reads CASSFRDTVVTQYF. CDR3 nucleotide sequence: TGTGCCAGCAGCTTTCGGGACACTGTTGTGACCCAGTACTTC.

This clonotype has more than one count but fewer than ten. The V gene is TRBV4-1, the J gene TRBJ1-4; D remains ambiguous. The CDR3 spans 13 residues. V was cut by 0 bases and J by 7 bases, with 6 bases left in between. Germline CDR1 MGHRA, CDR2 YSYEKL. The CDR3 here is CASSQDWGEKLFF. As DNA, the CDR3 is TGCGCCAGCAGCCAAGACTGGGGTGAAAAACTGTTTTTT.

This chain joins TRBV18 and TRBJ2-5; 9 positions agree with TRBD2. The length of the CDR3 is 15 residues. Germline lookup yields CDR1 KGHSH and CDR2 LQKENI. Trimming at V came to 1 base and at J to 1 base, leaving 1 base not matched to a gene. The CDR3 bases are TGTGCCAGCTCACCACAACTAGCGGGCCAAGAGACCCAGTACTTC. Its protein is CASSPQLAGQETQYF.

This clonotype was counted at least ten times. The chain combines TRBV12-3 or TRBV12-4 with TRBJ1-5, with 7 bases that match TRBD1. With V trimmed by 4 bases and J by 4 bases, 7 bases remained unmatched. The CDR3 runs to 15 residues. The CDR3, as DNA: TGTGCCAGCAGTTGGTCCGGACAGGTTAATCAGCCCCAGCATTTT. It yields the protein CASSWSGQVNQPQHF.

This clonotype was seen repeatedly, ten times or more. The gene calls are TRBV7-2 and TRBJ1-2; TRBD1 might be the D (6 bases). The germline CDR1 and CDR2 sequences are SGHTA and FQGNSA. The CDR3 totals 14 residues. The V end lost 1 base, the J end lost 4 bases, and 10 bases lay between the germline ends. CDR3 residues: CASSLGGAAYGYTF. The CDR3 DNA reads TGTGCCAGCAGCTTAGGGGGGGCCGCCTATGGCTACACCTTC.

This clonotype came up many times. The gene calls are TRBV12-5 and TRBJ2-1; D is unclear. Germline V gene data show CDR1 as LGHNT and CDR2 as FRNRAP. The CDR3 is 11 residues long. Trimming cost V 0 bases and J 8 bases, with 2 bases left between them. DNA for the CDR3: TGTGCTAGTGGTTTGGTGGATGAGCAGTTCTTC. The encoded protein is CASGLVDEQFF.

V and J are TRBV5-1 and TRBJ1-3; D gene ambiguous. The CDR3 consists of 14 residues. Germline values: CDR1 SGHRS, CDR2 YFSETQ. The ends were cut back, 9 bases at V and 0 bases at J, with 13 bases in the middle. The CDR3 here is CANCPRHSGNTIYF. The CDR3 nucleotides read TGCGCCAACTGCCCGCGGCACTCTGGAAACACCATATATTTT.

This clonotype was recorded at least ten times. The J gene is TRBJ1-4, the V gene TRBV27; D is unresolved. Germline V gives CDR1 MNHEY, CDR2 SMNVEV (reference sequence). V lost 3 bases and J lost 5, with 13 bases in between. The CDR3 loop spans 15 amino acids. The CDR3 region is CASSFQRPLNEKLFF. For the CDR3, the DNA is TGTGCCAGCAGTTTCCAGAGGCCGTTAAATGAAAAACTGTTTTTT.

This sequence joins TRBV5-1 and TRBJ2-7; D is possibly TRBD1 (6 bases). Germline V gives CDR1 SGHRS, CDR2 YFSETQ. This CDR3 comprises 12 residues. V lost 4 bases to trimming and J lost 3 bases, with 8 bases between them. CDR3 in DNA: TGCGCCAGCAGCAGGGACAACTACGAGCAGTACTTC. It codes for CASSRDNYEQYF.

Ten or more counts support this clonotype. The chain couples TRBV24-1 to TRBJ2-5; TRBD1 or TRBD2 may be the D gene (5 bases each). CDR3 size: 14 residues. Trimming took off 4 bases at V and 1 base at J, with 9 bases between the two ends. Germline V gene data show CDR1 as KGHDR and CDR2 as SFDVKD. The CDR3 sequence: CATSDPGTQETQYF. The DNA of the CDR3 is TGTGCCACCAGTGACCCGGGGACCCAAGAGACCCAGTACTTC.

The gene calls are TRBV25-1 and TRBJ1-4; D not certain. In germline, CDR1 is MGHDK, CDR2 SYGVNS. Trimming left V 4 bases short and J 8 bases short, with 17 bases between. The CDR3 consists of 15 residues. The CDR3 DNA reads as TGTGCCAGCAGTGCCGATAGGGAGTCGTACGAAAAACTGTTTTTT. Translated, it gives CASSADRESYEKLFF.

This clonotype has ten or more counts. The CDR3 sequence: CASSSFRDGGGIYEQYF. The CDR3 bases are TGTGCCAGCAGTTCCTTCCGGGACGGTGGGGGAATCTACGAGCAGTACTTC. The rearrangement uses TRBV27 and TRBJ2-7, with D perhaps matching TRBD1 or TRBD2 (5 bases each). The CDR3 contains 17 residues. Looked up from germline, CDR1 is MNHEY and CDR2 is SMNVEV (reference sequence). The V gene lost 4 bases and the J gene lost 3 bases, with 22 bases spanning the gap.

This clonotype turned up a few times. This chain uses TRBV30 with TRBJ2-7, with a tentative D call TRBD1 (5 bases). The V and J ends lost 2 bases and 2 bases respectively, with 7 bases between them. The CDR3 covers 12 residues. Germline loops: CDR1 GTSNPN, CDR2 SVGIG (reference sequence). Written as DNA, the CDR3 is TGTGCCTGGAGTAGGACAACCTACGAGCAGTACGTC. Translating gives CAWSRTTYEQYV.

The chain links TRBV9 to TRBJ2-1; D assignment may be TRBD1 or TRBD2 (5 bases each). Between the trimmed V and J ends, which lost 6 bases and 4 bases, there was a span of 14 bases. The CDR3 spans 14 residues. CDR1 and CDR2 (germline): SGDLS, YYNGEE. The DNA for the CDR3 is TGTGCCAGCACAAGGCAGGGAGTGTACAATGAGCAGTTCTTC. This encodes CASTRQGVYNEQFF. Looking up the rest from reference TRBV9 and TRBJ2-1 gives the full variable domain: DSGVTQTPKHLITATGQRVTLRCSPRSGDLSVYWYQQSLDQGLQFLIQYYNGEERAKGNILERFSAQQFPDLHSELNLSSLELGDSALYFCASTRQGVYNEQFFGPGTRLTVL.

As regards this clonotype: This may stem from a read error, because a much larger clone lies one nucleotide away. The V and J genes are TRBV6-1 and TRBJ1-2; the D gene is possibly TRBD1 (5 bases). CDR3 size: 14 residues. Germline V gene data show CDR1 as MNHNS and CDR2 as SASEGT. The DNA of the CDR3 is TGTGTCATCCCGGGGGGTGATTCCTCCTATGGCTACACCTTC. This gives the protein CVIPGGDSSYGYTF.

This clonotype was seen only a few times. This CDR3 reads CASSYQPRTSGSGGELFF. The CDR3 DNA sequence: TGTGCCAGCAGTTACCAACCTCGGACTAGCGGGAGTGGCGGGGAGCTGTTTTTT. The chain combines TRBV6-5 with TRBJ2-2; 13 bases line up with TRBD2. The germline gives CDR1 MNHEY, CDR2 SVGAGI. The CDR3 length is 18 residues. V trimming: 2 bases; J trimming: 7 bases; junction bases outside the gene matches: 10.